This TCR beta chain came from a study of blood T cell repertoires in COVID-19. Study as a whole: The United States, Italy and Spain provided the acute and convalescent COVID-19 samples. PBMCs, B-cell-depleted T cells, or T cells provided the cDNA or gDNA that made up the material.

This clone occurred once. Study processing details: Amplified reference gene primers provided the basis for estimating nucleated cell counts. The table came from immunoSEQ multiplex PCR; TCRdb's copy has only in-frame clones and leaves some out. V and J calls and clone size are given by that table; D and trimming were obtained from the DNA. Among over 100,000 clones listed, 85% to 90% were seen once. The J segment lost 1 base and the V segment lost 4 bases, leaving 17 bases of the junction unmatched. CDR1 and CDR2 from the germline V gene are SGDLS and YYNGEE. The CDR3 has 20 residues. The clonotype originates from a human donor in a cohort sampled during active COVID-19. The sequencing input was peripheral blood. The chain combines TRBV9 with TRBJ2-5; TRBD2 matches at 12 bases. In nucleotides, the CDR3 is TGTGCCAGCAGCCGAGATACTAGCGGGAGGCCGAGTGGGCGCCAAGAGACCCAGTACTTC. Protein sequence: CASSRDTSGRPSGRQETQYF.